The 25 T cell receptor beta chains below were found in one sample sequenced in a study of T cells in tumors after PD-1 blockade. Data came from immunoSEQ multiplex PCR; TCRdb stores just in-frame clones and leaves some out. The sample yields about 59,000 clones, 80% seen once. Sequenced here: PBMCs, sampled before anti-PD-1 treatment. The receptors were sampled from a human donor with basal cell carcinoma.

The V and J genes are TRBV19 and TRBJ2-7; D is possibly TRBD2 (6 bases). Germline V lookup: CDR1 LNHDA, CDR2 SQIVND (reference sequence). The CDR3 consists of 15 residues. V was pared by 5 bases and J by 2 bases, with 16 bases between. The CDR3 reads CASSPRGGVTYEQYF. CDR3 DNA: TGTGCCAGTAGTCCTCGAGGAGGGGTGACCTACGAGCAGTACTTC.

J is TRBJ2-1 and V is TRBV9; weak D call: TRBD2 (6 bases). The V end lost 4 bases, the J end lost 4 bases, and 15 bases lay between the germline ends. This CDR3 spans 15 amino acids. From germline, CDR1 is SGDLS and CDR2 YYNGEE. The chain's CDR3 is CASSPRGTGYNEQFF. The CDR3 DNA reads TGTGCCAGCAGCCCCCGGGGGACTGGATACAATGAGCAGTTCTTC.

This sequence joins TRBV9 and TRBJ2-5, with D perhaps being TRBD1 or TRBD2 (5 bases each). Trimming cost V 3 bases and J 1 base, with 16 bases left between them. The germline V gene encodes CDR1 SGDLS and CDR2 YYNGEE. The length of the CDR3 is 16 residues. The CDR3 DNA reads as TGTGCCAGCAGCGCTACCCAAGGGACCTTCCAAGAGACCCAGTACTTC. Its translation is CASSATQGTFQETQYF. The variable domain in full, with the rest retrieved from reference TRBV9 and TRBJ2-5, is DSGVTQTPKHLITATGQRVTLRCSPRSGDLSVYWYQQSLDQGLQFLIQYYNGEERAKGNILERFSAQQFPDLHSELNLSSLELGDSALYFCASSATQGTFQETQYFGPGTRLLVL.

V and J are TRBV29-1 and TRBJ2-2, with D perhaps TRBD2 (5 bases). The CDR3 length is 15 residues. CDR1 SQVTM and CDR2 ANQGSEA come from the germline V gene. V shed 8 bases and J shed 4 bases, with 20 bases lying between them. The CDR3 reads CSLPTRVGGTGELFF. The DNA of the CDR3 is TGCAGCCTCCCGACGCGGGTTGGCGGCACCGGGGAGCTGTTTTTT.

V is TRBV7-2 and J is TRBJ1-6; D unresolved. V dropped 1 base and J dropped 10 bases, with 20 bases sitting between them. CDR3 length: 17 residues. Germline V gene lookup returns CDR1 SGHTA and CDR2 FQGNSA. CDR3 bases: TGTGCCAGCAGCTTAGTCGGGAGCCGCCCCCAAAACTCACCCCTCCACTTT. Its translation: CASSLVGSRPQNSPLHF.

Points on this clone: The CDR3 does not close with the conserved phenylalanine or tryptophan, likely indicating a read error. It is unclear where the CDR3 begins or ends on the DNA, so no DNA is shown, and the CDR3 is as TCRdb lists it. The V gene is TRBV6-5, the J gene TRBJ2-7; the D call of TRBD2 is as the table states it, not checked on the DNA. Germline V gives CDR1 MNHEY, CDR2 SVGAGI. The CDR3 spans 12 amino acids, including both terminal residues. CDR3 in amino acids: CASSQNGLAGLI.

CDR3 bases: TGTGCCAGCAGCCGAGCCAGGGCCCTTGAAGCTTTCTTT. Encoded protein: CASSRARALEAFF. The chain couples TRBV7-8 to TRBJ1-1; tentatively, D is TRBD1 (5 bases). Trimming took 5 bases from V and 7 from J, leaving 14 bases between them. This CDR3 has 13 amino acids. Germline V gene lookup returns CDR1 SGHVS and CDR2 FQNEAQ.

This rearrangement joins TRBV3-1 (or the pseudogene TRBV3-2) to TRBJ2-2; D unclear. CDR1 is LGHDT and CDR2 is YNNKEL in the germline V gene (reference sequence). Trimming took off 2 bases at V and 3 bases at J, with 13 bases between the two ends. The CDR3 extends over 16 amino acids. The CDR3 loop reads CASSQWGSRDTGELFF. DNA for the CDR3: TGTGCCAGCAGCCAATGGGGATCAAGAGACACCGGGGAGCTGTTTTTT.

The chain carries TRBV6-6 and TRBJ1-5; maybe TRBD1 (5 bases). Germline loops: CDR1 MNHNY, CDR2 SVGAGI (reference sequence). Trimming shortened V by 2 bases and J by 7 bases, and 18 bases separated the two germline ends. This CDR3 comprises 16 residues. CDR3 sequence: CASSYLAAGPGQPQHF. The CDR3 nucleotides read TGTGCCAGCAGTTACCTGGCCGCAGGGCCCGGCCAGCCCCAGCATTTT.

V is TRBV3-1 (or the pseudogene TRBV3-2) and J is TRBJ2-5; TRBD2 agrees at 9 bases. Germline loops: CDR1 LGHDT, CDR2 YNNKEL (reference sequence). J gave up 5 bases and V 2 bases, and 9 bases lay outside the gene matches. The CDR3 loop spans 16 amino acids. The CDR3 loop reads CASSQQAGGDGETQYF. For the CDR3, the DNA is TGTGCCAGCAGCCAACAAGCGGGGGGCGATGGGGAGACCCAGTACTTC.

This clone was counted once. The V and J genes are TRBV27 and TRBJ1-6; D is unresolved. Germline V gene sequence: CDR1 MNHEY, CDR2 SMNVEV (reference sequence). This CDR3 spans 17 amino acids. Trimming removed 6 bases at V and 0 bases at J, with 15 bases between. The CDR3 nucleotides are TGTGCCAGCAGCCGCTCATGGAGGAGCTCCTATAATTCACCCCTCCACTTT. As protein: CASSRSWRSSYNSPLHF.

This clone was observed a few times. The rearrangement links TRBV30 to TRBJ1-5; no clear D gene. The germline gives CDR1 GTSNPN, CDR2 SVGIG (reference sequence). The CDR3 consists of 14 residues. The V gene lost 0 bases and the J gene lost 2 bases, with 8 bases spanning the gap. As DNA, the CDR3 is TGTGCCTGGAGTGTAAGGCCTGGCAATCAGCCCCAGCATTTT. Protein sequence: CAWSVRPGNQPQHF. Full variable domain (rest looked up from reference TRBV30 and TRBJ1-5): SQTIHQWPATLVQPVGSPLSLECTVEGTSNPNLYWYRQAAGRGLQLLFYSVGIGQISSEVPQNLSASRPQDRQFILSSKKLLLSDSGFYLCAWSVRPGNQPQHFGDGTRLSIL.

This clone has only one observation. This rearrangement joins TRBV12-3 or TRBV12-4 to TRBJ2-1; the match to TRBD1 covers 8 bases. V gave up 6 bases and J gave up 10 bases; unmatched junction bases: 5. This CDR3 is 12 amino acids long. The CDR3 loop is CASRRQGWEQFF. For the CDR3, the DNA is TGTGCCAGCAGACGACAGGGGTGGGAGCAGTTCTTC.

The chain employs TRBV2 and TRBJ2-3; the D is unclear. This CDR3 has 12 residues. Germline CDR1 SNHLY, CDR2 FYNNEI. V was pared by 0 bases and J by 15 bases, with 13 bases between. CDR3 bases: TGTGCCAGCAGTGAAGCGCTTACAGCGAGCTATTTT. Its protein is CASSEALTASYF.

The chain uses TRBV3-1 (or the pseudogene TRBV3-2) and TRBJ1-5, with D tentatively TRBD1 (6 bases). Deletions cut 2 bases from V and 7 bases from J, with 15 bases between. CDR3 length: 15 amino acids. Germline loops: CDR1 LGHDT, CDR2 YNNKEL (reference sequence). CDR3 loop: CASSQRIGGQQPQHF. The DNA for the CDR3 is TGTGCCAGCAGCCAAAGGATCGGGGGCCAACAGCCCCAGCATTTT.

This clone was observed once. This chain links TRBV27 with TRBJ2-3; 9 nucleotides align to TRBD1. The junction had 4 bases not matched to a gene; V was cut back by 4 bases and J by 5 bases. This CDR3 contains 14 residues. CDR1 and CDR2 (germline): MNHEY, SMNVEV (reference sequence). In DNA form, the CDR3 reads TGTGCCAGCAGTTCGGACAGGGGTAAAGATACGCAGTATTTT. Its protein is CASSSDRGKDTQYF.

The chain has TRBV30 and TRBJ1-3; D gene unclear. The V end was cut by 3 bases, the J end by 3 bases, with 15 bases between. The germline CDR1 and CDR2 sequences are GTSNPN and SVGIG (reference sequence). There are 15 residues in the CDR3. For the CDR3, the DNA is TGTGCCTGGAGCCTAGGCCGGGGAGGTGGAAACACCATATATTTT. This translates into CAWSLGRGGGNTIYF.

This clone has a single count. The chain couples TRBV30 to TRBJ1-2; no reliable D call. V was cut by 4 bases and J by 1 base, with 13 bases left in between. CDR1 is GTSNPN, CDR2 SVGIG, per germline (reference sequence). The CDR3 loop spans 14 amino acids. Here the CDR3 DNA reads TGTGCCTGGAAGGACTGGAGAAGTAACTATGGCTACACCTTC. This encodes CAWKDWRSNYGYTF. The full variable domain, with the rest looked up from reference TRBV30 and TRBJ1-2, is SQTIHQWPATLVQPVGSPLSLECTVEGTSNPNLYWYRQAAGRGLQLLFYSVGIGQISSEVPQNLSASRPQDRQFILSSKKLLLSDSGFYLCAWKDWRSNYGYTFGSGTRLTVV.

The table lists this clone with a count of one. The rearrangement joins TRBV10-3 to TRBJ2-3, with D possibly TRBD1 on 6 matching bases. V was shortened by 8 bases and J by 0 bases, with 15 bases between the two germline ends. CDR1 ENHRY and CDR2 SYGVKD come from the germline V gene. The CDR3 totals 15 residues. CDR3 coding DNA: TGTGCCATCTCCGGAAGGGGGTTCAGCACAGATACGCAGTATTTT. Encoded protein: CAISGRGFSTDTQYF.

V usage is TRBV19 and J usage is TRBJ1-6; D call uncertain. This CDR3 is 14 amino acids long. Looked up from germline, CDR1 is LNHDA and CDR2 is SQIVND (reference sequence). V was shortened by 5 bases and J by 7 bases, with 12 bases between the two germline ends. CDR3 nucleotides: TGTGCCAGTAGTGGAGAAAGCGTCAATTCACCCCTCCACTTT. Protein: CASSGESVNSPLHF.

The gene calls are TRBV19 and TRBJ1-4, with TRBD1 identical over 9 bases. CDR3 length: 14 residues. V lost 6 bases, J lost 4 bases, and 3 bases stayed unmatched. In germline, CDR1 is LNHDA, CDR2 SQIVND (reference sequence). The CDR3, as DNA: TGTGCCAGTAGCCGGGACAGGGTTAATGAAAAACTGTTTTTT. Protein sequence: CASSRDRVNEKLFF.

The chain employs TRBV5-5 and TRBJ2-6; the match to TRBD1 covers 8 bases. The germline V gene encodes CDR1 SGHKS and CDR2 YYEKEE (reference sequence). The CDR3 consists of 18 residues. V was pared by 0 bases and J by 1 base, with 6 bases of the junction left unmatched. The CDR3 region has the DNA TGTGCCAGCAGCTTGGGAATGGACAGGGTTTCTGGGGCCAACGTCCTGACTTTC. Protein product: CASSLGMDRVSGANVLTF.

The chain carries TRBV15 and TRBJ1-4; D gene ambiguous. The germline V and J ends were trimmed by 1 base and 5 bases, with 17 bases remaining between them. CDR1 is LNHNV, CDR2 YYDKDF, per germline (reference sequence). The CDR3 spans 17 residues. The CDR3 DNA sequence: TGTGCCACCAGCAGAGTTGTCAGCCGGAGTTTCAATGAAAAACTGTTTTTT. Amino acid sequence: CATSRVVSRSFNEKLFF.

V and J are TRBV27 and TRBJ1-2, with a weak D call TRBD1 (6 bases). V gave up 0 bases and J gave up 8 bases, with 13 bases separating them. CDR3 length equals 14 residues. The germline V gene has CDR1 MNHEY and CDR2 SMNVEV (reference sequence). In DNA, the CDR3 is TGTGCCAGCAGTTTATCGCCGGGGGCGGGCGGCTACACCTTC. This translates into CASSLSPGAGGYTF.

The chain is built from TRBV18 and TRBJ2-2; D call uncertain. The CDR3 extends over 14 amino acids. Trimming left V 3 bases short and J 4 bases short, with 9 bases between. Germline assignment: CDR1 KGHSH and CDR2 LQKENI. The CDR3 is CASSPVPFTGELFF. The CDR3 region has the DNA TGTGCCAGCTCACCGGTGCCGTTCACCGGGGAGCTGTTTTTT.